This entry describes one TCR beta chain. TCRdb re-called clones via MiXCR from the PCR reads. The sample yields tens of thousands of clones, less than 5% seen once. Per the germline V gene, CDR1 is MNHEY and CDR2 is SVGEGT. There are 13 residues in the CDR3. V trimming: 7 bases; J trimming: 15 bases; junction bases outside the gene matches: 16. Before thyroid surgery, none of the patients had received any treatment. These data come from a study of metastatic and nonmetastatic thyroid tumors. The material sequenced was blood. This clonotype originated in a female donor with papillary thyroid cancer or a benign thyroid nodule (not recorded which). Some clones in this sample may be carry-over from other donors' samples. The rearrangement uses TRBV6-2 or TRBV6-3 and TRBJ2-3, with TRBD1 matching over 7 bases. The chain's CDR3 is CASNGDSTDKQYF. The CDR3 nucleotides are TGTGCCAGCAATGGGGACAGCACAGATAAGCAATATTTT.